A single sample is the source of the 26 T cell receptor beta chains below, sequenced in a study of blood T cell repertoires in COVID-19. The method was immunoSEQ multiplex PCR; TCRdb's version includes in-frame clones alone and lacks a portion of them. The sample has roughly 100,000 clones, nearly 90% seen once. The sample taken for sequencing was peripheral blood. Receptors were obtained from a man in his fifties in a cohort sampled during active COVID-19.

This clone came up once. This rearrangement joins TRBV27 to TRBJ2-1; D may be TRBD1 (6 bases). Trimming left V 6 bases short and J 9 bases short, with 15 bases between. The CDR3 runs to 13 residues. Germline CDR1 is MNHEY and CDR2 is SMNVEV (reference sequence). The CDR3 sequence is CASSRTTGLEQFF. In DNA, the CDR3 is TGTGCCAGCAGCCGGACCACAGGGCTTGAGCAGTTCTTC.

This chain links TRBV4-3 with TRBJ1-1; D call uncertain. V shed 0 bases and J shed 11 bases, with 10 bases lying between them. Germline CDR1 LGHNA, CDR2 YSLEER. This CDR3 comprises 12 residues. The CDR3 nucleotides are TGCGCCAGCAGCCAAGACCGGAGGCGGGCTTTCTTT. Its translation: CASSQDRRRAFF.

The chain uses TRBV3-1 (or the pseudogene TRBV3-2) and TRBJ2-5; D perhaps matches TRBD1 (6 bases). The V and J ends lost 1 base and 5 bases respectively, with 17 bases between them. Germline-derived CDR1 and CDR2 are LGHDT and YNNKEL (reference sequence). CDR3 size: 16 residues. CDR3 sequence reads: CASSQGQGTVVETQYF. In DNA, the CDR3 is TGTGCCAGCAGCCAAGGTCAGGGGACGGTTGTGGAGACCCAGTACTTC.

The table lists this clone with a few counts. The chain couples TRBV7-2 to TRBJ2-1; 9 nucleotides line up with TRBD2. The CDR3 consists of 16 residues. Per germline, CDR1 SGHTA and CDR2 FQGNSA. The V and J ends lost 1 base and 7 bases, in that order; junction bases with no gene match: 8. In DNA, the CDR3 is TGTGCCAGCAGCTTAGTTGGGCGCGGGGGGGCGAATGAGCAGTTCTTC. This sequence encodes CASSLVGRGGANEQFF. The whole variable domain, remainder taken from reference TRBV7-2 and TRBJ2-1, is GAGVSQSPSNKVTEKGKDVELRCDPISGHTALYWYRQSLGQGLEFLIYFQGNSAPDKSGLPSDRFSAERTGGSVSTLTIQRTQQEDSAVYLCASSLVGRGGANEQFFGPGTRLTVL.

This chain joins TRBV9 and TRBJ2-2; 11 nucleotides match TRBD2. V gave up 4 bases and J gave up 3 bases; unmatched junction bases: 8. The CDR3 has 17 amino acids. The germline V gene has CDR1 SGDLS and CDR2 YYNGEE. The chain's CDR3 is CASSPHSGGADTGELFF. CDR3 in DNA: TGTGCCAGCAGCCCCCATAGCGGGGGGGCCGACACCGGGGAGCTGTTTTTT.

In its sample, this clone was seen a few times. The chain recombines TRBV15 with TRBJ2-3; TRBD2 matches 7 bases. CDR1 is LNHNV, CDR2 YYDKDF, per germline (reference sequence). The CDR3 has 14 amino acids. V shed 1 base and J 5 bases; nucleotides not matched to a gene: 3. DNA of the CDR3: TGTGCCACCAGCAGAGCTGGCGGGGGAGATACGCAGTATTTT. It specifies CATSRAGGGDTQYF.

V gene TRBV5-1 combines with J gene TRBJ2-1, with D perhaps matching TRBD2 (5 bases). The germline V gene encodes CDR1 SGHRS and CDR2 YFSETQ. The ends were cut back, 4 bases at V and 2 bases at J, with 10 bases in the middle. The CDR3 loop spans 14 amino acids. CDR3 loop: CASSPSSTYNEQFF. The CDR3 DNA sequence: TGCGCCAGCAGCCCTAGCTCCACCTACAATGAGCAGTTCTTC.

This chain joins TRBV24-1 and TRBJ2-1, with TRBD2 matching 7 bases. The V gene end was trimmed by 4 bases and the J gene end by 1 base; junction bases not matched to a gene: 3. CDR1 is KGHDR and CDR2 is SFDVKD in the germline V gene. CDR3 length: 15 amino acids. CDR3 nucleotides: TGTGCCACCAGTGACCCTAGCGGTTCCTACAATGAGCAGTTCTTC. Translated: CATSDPSGSYNEQFF.

CDR3 residues: CASSGGTGLSYGYTF. As DNA, the CDR3 is TGTGCCAGCTCCGGAGGGACAGGGCTCAGCTATGGCTACACCTTC. The rearrangement links TRBV18 to TRBJ1-2; 9 positions match TRBD1. The germline gives CDR1 KGHSH, CDR2 LQKENI. V lost 6 bases and J lost 4; bases outside the gene matches: 9. CDR3 length equals 15 residues.

V usage is TRBV5-4 and J usage is TRBJ2-3; D possibly corresponds to TRBD2 (5 bases). V was cut by 5 bases and J by 4 bases, with 17 bases left in between. This CDR3 comprises 15 residues. Germline CDR1 and CDR2: SGHNT and YYREEE (reference sequence). CDR3 coding DNA: TGTGCCAGCAGGCTCCACAGAGGGTTTTCAGATACGCAGTATTTT. Translation gives CASRLHRGFSDTQYF.

V is TRBV28 and J is TRBJ1-2; D not certain. Germline V gene sequence: CDR1 MDHEN, CDR2 SYDVKM. The CDR3 is 14 amino acids. V was cut by 0 bases and J by 2 bases, with 7 bases left in between. For the CDR3, the DNA is TGTGCCAGCAGTTTATGGGCGGGGAACTATGGCTACACCTTC. Protein product: CASSLWAGNYGYTF.

This rearrangement joins TRBV19 to TRBJ2-1, with 9 bases aligning to TRBD1. The germline CDR1 and CDR2 sequences are LNHDA and SQIVND (reference sequence). The CDR3 is 15 amino acids. V was pared by 3 bases and J by 5 bases, with 5 bases of the junction left unmatched. The CDR3 DNA reads TGTGCCAGTAGTATGGACAGGGGTTACGACAATGAGCAGTTCTTC. Its translation is CASSMDRGYDNEQFF.

The V gene is TRBV19, the J gene TRBJ1-3; no clear D. The CDR3 consists of 14 residues. The germline V and J ends were trimmed by 7 bases and 0 bases, with 10 bases remaining between them. Germline V gives CDR1 LNHDA, CDR2 SQIVND (reference sequence). CDR3 amino acids: CASTTGGSGNTIYF. The CDR3 coding sequence is TGTGCCAGTACGACGGGAGGCTCTGGAAACACCATATATTTT.

This clone was counted a few times. The chain couples TRBV11-2 to TRBJ2-3, with TRBD2 identical over 7 bases. There are 16 residues in the CDR3. Trimming cost V 4 bases and J 4 bases; bases outside gene matches: 11. Germline-derived CDR1 and CDR2 are SGHAT and FQNNGV. DNA for the CDR3: TGTGCCAGCAGCTCGCCGACTAGCAGGTTCCCAGATACGCAGTATTTT. Amino acids: CASSSPTSRFPDTQYF.

The V call is TRBV19, the J call TRBJ2-5; the match to TRBD2 covers 7 bases. Trimming cost V 5 bases and J 5 bases; bases outside gene matches: 8. Germline loops: CDR1 LNHDA, CDR2 SQIVND (reference sequence). The CDR3 runs 14 residues. CDR3 sequence: CASSGWGGTETQYF. The CDR3 DNA follows: TGTGCCAGTAGTGGGTGGGGGGGGACCGAGACCCAGTACTTC.

The V call is TRBV12-5, the J call TRBJ2-3, with D possibly being TRBD1 (5 bases). The germline V gene encodes CDR1 LGHNT and CDR2 FRNRAP. V lost 0 bases and J lost 2, with 15 bases in between. The CDR3 runs to 17 residues. CDR3 DNA sequence: TGTGCTAGTGGTTTGGTAATGTTGACAGAAGACACAGATACGCAGTATTTT. Its translation is CASGLVMLTEDTDTQYF.

V usage is TRBV2 and J usage is TRBJ2-7; D might be TRBD1 (5 bases). CDR1 is SNHLY and CDR2 is FYNNEI in the germline V gene. The CDR3 is 12 amino acids. The V and J ends lost 6 bases and 7 bases respectively, with 13 bases between them. CDR3 region: CASSPQGGEQYV. The CDR3 DNA is TGTGCCAGCAGCCCCCAGGGTGGTGAGCAGTACGTC.

CDR3 nucleotides: TGTGCCAGCCAGACGACAGGCCAGTGGGAGCAGTACGTC. This translates into CASQTTGQWEQYV. This chain uses TRBV21-1 with TRBJ2-7; the DNA was not used to check the table's D call, TRBD1. TRBV21-1 is termed a pseudogene. The CDR3 has 13 residues.

The chain joins TRBV28 to TRBJ1-1; D not certain. Looked up from germline, CDR1 is MDHEN and CDR2 is SYDVKM. The CDR3 has 14 amino acids. V was shortened by 0 bases and J by 1 base, with 6 bases between the two germline ends. As DNA, the CDR3 is TGTGCCAGCAGTTTATGGGGAGGGAACACTGAAGCTTTCTTT. Protein product: CASSLWGGNTEAFF. Using reference TRBV28 and TRBJ1-1 for the parts outside the CDR3, the full variable domain is DVKVTQSSRYLVKRTGEKVFLECVQDMDHENMFWYRQDPGLGLRLIYFSYDVKMKEKGDIPEGYSVSREKKERFSLILESASTNQTSMYLCASSLWGGNTEAFFGQGTRLTVV.

The chain carries TRBV29-1 and TRBJ2-7; the match to TRBD1 covers 9 bases. The CDR3 is 11 amino acids. Germline V CDR1 and CDR2: SQVTM, ANQGSEA. V lost 4 bases, J lost 5 bases, and 0 bases stayed unmatched. CDR3 sequence (DNA): TGCAGCGTTGGGACAGGGGACGAGCAGTACGTC. Its translation: CSVGTGDEQYV.

The table lists this clone with a count of one. The V and J genes are TRBV5-4 and TRBJ2-5, with TRBD1 identical over 7 bases. The CDR3 runs to 14 residues. V trimming: 3 bases; J trimming: 1 base; junction bases outside the gene matches: 3. Germline V lookup: CDR1 SGHNT, CDR2 YYREEE (reference sequence). The CDR3 region has the DNA TGTGCCAGCAGCTCCGGACAGGTCCAAGAGACCCAGTACTTC. It is translated as CASSSGQVQETQYF.

This chain joins TRBV7-3 and TRBJ2-3; 8 nucleotides line up with TRBD2. The CDR3 sequence is 14 residues long. The trim removed 5 bases at V and 3 bases at J, leaving 4 bases unmatched. Germline V CDR1 and CDR2: SGHTA, FQGTGA. The CDR3 nucleotides read TGTGCCAGCAGCCCGCGGGGGGATACAGATACGCAGTATTTT. As protein: CASSPRGDTDTQYF.

The chain carries TRBV7-2 and TRBJ1-1; tentatively, D is TRBD1 (6 bases). V was shortened by 4 bases and J by 3 bases, with 9 bases between the two germline ends. Germline CDR1 SGHTA, CDR2 FQGNSA. This CDR3 is 13 amino acids long. The CDR3 coding sequence is TGTGCCAGCAGCTACGGACAGCACACTGAAGCTTTCTTT. As protein: CASSYGQHTEAFF.

The chain is built from TRBV6-1 and TRBJ2-7; TRBD1 is a possible D gene (6 bases). CDR3 length equals 16 residues. With 4 bases removed from V and 2 bases from J, the gap between germline ends came to 18 bases. Germline lookup yields CDR1 MNHNS and CDR2 SASEGT. The CDR3 is CASSVKGFGGPYEQYV. As DNA, the CDR3 is TGTGCCAGCAGTGTCAAGGGATTTGGGGGCCCCTACGAGCAGTACGTC.

This rearrangement joins TRBV15 to TRBJ1-1; D perhaps matches TRBD1 (6 bases). Trimming took 0 bases from V and 3 from J, leaving 11 bases between them. Germline CDR1 is LNHNV and CDR2 is YYDKDF (reference sequence). CDR3 length: 15 residues. This chain's CDR3 is CATSRDTGFDTEAFF. CDR3 in DNA: TGTGCCACCAGCAGAGATACAGGGTTTGACACTGAAGCTTTCTTT.

The chain combines TRBV29-1 with TRBJ2-1; 7 bases are shared with TRBD2. This CDR3 has 13 residues. V shed 7 bases, J shed 8 bases, and the junction held 11 bases outside the gene matches. Germline CDR1 SQVTM, CDR2 ANQGSEA. Here the CDR3 DNA reads TGCAGCGCAGTGGGGGGGTCAGGCTATGAGCAGTTCTTC. Translating it yields CSAVGGSGYEQFF.